The T cell receptor (beta chain) described here comes from a study of blood T cell repertoires in COVID-19. The CDR3 covers 18 residues. Looked up from germline, CDR1 is SGHVS and CDR2 is FQNEAQ. V gave up 2 bases and J gave up 0 bases; unmatched junction bases: 12. The sample holds a few counts of this clone. The data were produced by immunoSEQ multiplex PCR, yet TCRdb's version contains in-frame clones alone and is incomplete. The data hold around 250,000 clones, with about 88% observed a single time. The V call is TRBV7-8, the J call TRBJ1-1; TRBD1 matches 7 bases. Source material: peripheral blood. The receptor was isolated from a woman in her 70s with active or convalescent COVID-19. The CDR3: CASSLRATGQSMNTEAFF. The CDR3 DNA follows: TGTGCCAGCAGCTTAAGGGCAACGGGACAGTCCATGAACACTGAAGCTTTCTTT.